This section outlines one T cell receptor beta chain sequence together with its context. This record belongs to a study of yellow fever vaccine responses in identical twins. TCRdb passed the RT-PCR reads through MiXCR, listing each CDR3 protein once. The sample lists about 9,000 distinct CDR3 sequences, roughly 83% occurring once. V gave up 2 bases and J gave up 2 bases; unmatched junction bases: 2. The CDR3 contains 15 residues. The germline V gene has CDR1 SGHRS and CDR2 YFSETQ. The chain recombines TRBV5-1 with TRBJ2-1; 9 nucleotides match TRBD1. The specimen comprised T cells from blood (PBMCs), unsorted or a sorted subset (not recorded which), sampled before or after yellow fever vaccination (not recorded which). The source of this sequence is a woman between 18 and 29 years old who received the yellow fever vaccine. In nucleotides, the CDR3 is TGCGCCAGCAGCTTCGGGACAGGGACCTACAATGAGCAGTTCTTC. As protein: CASSFGTGTYNEQFF.